One sample yielded the 12 T cell receptor beta chains listed below, sequenced in a study of post-analysis software for immune sequencing data. Sequencing libraries made from TCR beta cDNA carried unique molecular identifiers. TCRdb itself ran the PCR reads through MiXCR, one entry per CDR3 protein. The sample yields fewer than 850,000 distinct CDR3 sequences, about 27% seen once. Study conclusions and caveats: Controls showed lower frequencies than patients for several TRBV segments, and TRBV5-6, TRBV5-1 and TRBV20-1 were among these.

These TCRs are of unknown antigen specificity. Sequencing was done on a sample of blood. The receptors derive from a girl aged 10-17 years with multiple sclerosis.

The chain has TRBV7-2 and TRBJ1-5; D may be TRBD1 (5 bases). Germline V lookup: CDR1 SGHTA, CDR2 FQGNSA. This CDR3 contains 15 residues. Trimming took off 1 base at V and 6 bases at J, with 13 bases between the two ends. DNA of the CDR3: TGTGCCAGCAGCTTAGTCGGGGAAGGGACTCAGCCCCAGCATTTT. Its protein product is CASSLVGEGTQPQHF.

A word on this clonotype: With a much larger clone just one base away, this may be a read error. The chain uses TRBV9 and TRBJ1-1; unclear D gene. Germline V lookup: CDR1 SGDLS, CDR2 YYNGEE. CDR3 length equals 13 residues. The CDR3 here is CACSVGGNTEAFF. CDR3 DNA sequence: TGTGCCTGCAGCGTAGGAGGGAACACTGAAGCTTTCTTT.

This clonotype came up many times. The J gene is TRBJ2-7, the V gene TRBV4-3; TRBD2 matches at 11 bases. The length of the CDR3 is 16 residues. The V gene end was trimmed by 0 bases and the J gene end by 1 base; junction bases not matched to a gene: 2. Looked up from germline, CDR1 is LGHNA and CDR2 is YSLEER. The CDR3 DNA follows: TGCGCCAGCAGCCAAGATAGCGGGAGGGCATCCTACGAGCAGTACTTC. It is translated as CASSQDSGRASYEQYF.

This clonotype was counted many times. The CDR3 loop is CASSYSTIARETQYF. The CDR3 DNA is TGTGCCAGCAGTTACTCAACGATTGCCAGGGAGACCCAGTACTTC. The chain is built from TRBV6-5 and TRBJ2-5; unclear D gene. This CDR3 has 15 amino acids. Germline assignment: CDR1 MNHEY and CDR2 SVGAGI. The V and J ends lost 0 bases and 5 bases respectively, with 13 bases between them.

This sequence joins TRBV7-6 and TRBJ1-1; D call uncertain. Trimming shortened V by 2 bases and J by 2 bases, and 6 bases separated the two germline ends. The CDR3 is 13 residues long. Germline V gene lookup returns CDR1 SGHVS and CDR2 FNYEAQ. CDR3 DNA: TGTGCCAGCAGCTTAAAATTCAACACTGAAGCTTTCTTT. This translates into CASSLKFNTEAFF.

The chain combines TRBV20-1 with TRBJ2-1; D might be TRBD1 or TRBD2, each matching 5 bases. Looked up from germline, CDR1 is DFQATT and CDR2 is SNEGSKA (reference sequence). The length of the CDR3 is 13 residues. V gave up 5 bases and J gave up 13 bases, with 21 bases separating them. CDR3 protein: CSAGAGSVETQFF. The CDR3, as DNA: TGCAGTGCTGGGGCAGGGAGCGTGGAGACCCAGTTCTTC.

CDR3 DNA: TGTGCCAGCAGCCCCAGGGAGTTTGGCAATCAGCCCCAGCATTTT. Amino acids: CASSPREFGNQPQHF. The V and J genes are TRBV7-8 and TRBJ1-5; a possible D gene is TRBD1 (5 bases). CDR1 and CDR2 (germline): SGHVS, FQNEAQ. Trimming cost V 5 bases and J 2 bases, with 13 bases left between them. The CDR3 runs 15 residues.

The V gene is TRBV3-1, the J gene TRBJ2-5, with D maybe TRBD1 (6 bases). Germline assignment: CDR1 LGHDT and CDR2 YNNKEL (reference sequence). With 0 bases removed from V and 11 bases from J, the gap between germline ends came to 16 bases. The CDR3 covers 14 residues. CDR3 coding DNA: TGTGCCAGCAGCCAAGATCGAGGGGGTAGGGAGCAGTACTTC. It translates to CASSQDRGGREQYF.

This clonotype was picked up a small number of times. The CDR3, as DNA: TGTGCCAGCAGCTTATACTATCACAATGAGCAGTTCTTC. It translates to CASSLYYHNEQFF. This chain uses TRBV7-2 with TRBJ2-1; unclear D gene. Germline loops: CDR1 SGHTA, CDR2 FQGNSA. Trimming left V 2 bases short and J 5 bases short, with 7 bases between. CDR3 size: 13 residues.

V gene TRBV6-2 or TRBV6-3 combines with J gene TRBJ1-5, with unresolved D. V lost 2 bases and J lost 7, with 12 bases in between. The CDR3 spans 14 residues. Per germline, CDR1 MNHEY and CDR2 SVGEGT. The CDR3 spells CASSYEGKIQPQHF. The CDR3 coding sequence is TGTGCCAGCAGTTACGAAGGGAAAATCCAGCCCCAGCATTTT.

The sample holds a few counts of this clonotype. This chain links TRBV20-1 with TRBJ2-1; 13 bases agree with TRBD2. Germline values: CDR1 DFQATT, CDR2 SNEGSKA (reference sequence). The CDR3 loop spans 14 amino acids. V was clipped by 5 bases and J by 10 bases; unmatched bases: 8. CDR3: CSAYPGLAGREQFF. CDR3 in DNA: TGCAGTGCTTATCCGGGACTAGCGGGAAGGGAGCAGTTCTTC.

The chain links TRBV2 to TRBJ2-5; D remains unclear. There are 15 residues in the CDR3. The germline V and J ends were trimmed by 7 bases and 7 bases, with 22 bases remaining between them. Germline loops: CDR1 SNHLY, CDR2 FYNNEI. In DNA form, the CDR3 reads TGTGCCAGCAAGTCGGCCGATTCAATCTTGGTGACCCAGTACTTC. Translation: CASKSADSILVTQYF.